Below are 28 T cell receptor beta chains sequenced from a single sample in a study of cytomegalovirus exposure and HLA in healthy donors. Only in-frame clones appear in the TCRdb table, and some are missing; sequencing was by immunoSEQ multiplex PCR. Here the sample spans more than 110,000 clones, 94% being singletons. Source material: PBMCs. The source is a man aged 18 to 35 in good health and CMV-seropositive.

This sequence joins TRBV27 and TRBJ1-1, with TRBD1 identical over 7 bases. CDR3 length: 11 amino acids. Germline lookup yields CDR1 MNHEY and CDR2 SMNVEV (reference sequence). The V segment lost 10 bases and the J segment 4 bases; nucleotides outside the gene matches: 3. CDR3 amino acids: CATHRGTEAFF. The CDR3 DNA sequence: TGTGCCACCCACAGGGGCACTGAAGCTTTCTTT.

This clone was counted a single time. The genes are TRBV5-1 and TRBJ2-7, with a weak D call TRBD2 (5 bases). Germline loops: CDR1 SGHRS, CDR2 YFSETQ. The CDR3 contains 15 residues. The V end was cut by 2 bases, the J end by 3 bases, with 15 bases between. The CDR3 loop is CASSFTRADLYEQYF. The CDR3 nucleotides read TGCGCCAGCAGCTTTACCAGAGCGGACCTCTACGAGCAGTACTTC.

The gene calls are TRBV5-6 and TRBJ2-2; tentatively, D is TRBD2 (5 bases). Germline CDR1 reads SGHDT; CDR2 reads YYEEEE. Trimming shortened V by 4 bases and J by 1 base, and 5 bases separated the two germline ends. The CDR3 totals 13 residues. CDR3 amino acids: CASSGRNTGELFF. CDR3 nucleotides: TGTGCCAGCAGCGGGAGGAACACCGGGGAGCTGTTTTTT.

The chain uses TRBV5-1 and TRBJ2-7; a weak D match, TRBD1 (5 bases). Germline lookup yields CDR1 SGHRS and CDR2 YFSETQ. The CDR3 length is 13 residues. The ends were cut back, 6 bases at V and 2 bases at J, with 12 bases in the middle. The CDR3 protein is CASTPGPTYEQYF. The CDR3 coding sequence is TGCGCCAGCACCCCAGGGCCCACCTACGAGCAGTACTTC.

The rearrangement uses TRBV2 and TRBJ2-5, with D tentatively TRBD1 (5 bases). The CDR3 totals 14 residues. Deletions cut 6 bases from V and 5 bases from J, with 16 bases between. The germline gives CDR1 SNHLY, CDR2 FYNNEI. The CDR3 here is CASSETQGRETQYF. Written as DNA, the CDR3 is TGTGCCAGCAGCGAAACTCAGGGTAGGGAGACCCAGTACTTC.

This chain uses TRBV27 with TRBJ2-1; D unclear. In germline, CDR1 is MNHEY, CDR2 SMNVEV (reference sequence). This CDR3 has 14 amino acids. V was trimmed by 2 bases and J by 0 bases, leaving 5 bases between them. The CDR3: CASSLVSSYNEQFF. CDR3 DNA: TGTGCCAGCAGTTTAGTCAGCTCCTACAATGAGCAGTTCTTC.

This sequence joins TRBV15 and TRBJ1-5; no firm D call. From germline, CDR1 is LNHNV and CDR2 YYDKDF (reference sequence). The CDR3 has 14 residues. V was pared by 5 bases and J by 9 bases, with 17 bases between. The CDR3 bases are TGTGCCACCAGCGTTCAAGCGGGCACAACGCCCCAGCATTTT. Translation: CATSVQAGTTPQHF.

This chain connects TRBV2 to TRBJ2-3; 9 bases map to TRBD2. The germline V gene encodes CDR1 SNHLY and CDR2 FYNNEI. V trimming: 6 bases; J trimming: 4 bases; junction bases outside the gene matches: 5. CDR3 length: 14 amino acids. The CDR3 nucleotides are TGTGCCAGCAGAGTAGCGGGAGCGGCAGATACGCAGTATTTT. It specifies CASRVAGAADTQYF.

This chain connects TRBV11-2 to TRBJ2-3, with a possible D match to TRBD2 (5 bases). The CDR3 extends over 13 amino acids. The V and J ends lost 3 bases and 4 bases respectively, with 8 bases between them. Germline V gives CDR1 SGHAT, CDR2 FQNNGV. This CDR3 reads CASSLAGPDTQYF. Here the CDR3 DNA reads TGTGCCAGCAGCTTGGCGGGTCCAGATACGCAGTATTTT. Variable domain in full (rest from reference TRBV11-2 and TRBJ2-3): EAGVAQSPRYKIIEKRQSVAFWCNPISGHATLYWYQQILGQGPKLLIQFQNNGVVDDSQLPKDRFSAERLKGVDSTLKIQPAKLEDSAVYLCASSLAGPDTQYFGPGTRLTVL.

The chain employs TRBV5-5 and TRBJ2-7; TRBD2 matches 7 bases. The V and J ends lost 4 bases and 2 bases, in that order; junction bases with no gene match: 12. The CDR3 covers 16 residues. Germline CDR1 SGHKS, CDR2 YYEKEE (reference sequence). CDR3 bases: TGTGCCAGCAGCAAAAGTCTAGCGGAGCTGCCCTACGAGCAGTACTTC. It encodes CASSKSLAELPYEQYF.

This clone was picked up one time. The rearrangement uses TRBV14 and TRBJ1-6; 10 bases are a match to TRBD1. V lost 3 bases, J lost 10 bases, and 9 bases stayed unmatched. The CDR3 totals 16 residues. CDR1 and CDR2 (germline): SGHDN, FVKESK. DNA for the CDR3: TGTGCCAGCAGCCAGGACCCCGGGACAGGGGAATCACCCCTCCACTTT. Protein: CASSQDPGTGESPLHF. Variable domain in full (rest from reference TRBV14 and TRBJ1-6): EAGVTQFPSHSVIEKGQTVTLRCDPISGHDNLYWYRRVMGKEIKFLLHFVKESKQDESGMPNNRFLAERTGGTYSTLKVQPAELEDSGVYFCASSQDPGTGESPLHFGNGTRLTVT.

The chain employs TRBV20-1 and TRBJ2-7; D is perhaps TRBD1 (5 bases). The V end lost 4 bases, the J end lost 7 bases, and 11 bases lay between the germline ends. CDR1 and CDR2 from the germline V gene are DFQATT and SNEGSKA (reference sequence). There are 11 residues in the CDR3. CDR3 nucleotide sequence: TGCAGTGCTACTCAGGGTAGGGAGCAGTACTTC. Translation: CSATQGREQYF.

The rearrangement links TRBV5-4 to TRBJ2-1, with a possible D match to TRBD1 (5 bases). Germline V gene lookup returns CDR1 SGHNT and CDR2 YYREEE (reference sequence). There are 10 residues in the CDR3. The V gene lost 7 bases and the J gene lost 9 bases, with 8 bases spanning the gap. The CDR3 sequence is CASGRGEQFF. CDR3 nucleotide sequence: TGTGCCAGCGGAAGGGGTGAGCAGTTCTTC.

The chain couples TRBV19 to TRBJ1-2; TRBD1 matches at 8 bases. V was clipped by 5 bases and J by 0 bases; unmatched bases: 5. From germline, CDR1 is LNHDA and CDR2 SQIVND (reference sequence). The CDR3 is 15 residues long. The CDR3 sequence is CASSPGTGANYGYTF. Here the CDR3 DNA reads TGTGCCAGTAGTCCCGGGACAGGAGCTAACTATGGCTACACCTTC.

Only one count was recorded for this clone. Here the CDR3 reads CASSPGRGDYGYTF. The DNA of the CDR3 is TGTGCCAGCAGCCCCGGGCGGGGAGACTATGGCTACACCTTC. This chain uses TRBV7-8 with TRBJ1-2; the D is unclear. Looked up from germline, CDR1 is SGHVS and CDR2 is FQNEAQ. Trimming took off 5 bases at V and 3 bases at J, with 13 bases between the two ends. The CDR3 covers 14 residues.

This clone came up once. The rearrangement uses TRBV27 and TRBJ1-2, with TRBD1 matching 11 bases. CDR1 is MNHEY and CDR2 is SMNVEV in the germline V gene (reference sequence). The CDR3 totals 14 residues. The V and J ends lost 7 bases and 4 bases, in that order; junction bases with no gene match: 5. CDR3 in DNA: TGTGCCAGCACGGGGACAGGGGGGGCCTATGGCTACACCTTC. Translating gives CASTGTGGAYGYTF.

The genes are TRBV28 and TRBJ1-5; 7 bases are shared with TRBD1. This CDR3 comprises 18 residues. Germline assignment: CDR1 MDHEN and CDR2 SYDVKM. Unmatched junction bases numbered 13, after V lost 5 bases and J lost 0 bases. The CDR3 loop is CASSADGTVGYSNQPQHF. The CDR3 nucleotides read TGTGCCAGCAGTGCCGACGGGACAGTCGGTTATAGCAATCAGCCCCAGCATTTT. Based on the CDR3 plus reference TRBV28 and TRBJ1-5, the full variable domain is DVKVTQSSRYLVKRTGEKVFLECVQDMDHENMFWYRQDPGLGLRLIYFSYDVKMKEKGDIPEGYSVSREKKERFSLILESASTNQTSMYLCASSADGTVGYSNQPQHFGDGTRLSIL.

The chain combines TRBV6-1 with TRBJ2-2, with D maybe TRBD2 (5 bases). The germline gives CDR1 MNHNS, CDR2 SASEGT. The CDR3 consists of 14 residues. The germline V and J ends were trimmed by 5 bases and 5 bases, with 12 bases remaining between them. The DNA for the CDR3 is TGTGCCAGCAGTCCCCGGACTTTTACCGGGGAGCTGTTTTTT. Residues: CASSPRTFTGELFF.

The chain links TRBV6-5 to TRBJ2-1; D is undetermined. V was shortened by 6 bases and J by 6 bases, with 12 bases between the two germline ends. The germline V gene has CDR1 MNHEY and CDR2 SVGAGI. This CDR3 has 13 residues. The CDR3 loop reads CASSYPLSNEQFF. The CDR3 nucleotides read TGTGCCAGCAGCTATCCCCTGAGCAATGAGCAGTTCTTC.

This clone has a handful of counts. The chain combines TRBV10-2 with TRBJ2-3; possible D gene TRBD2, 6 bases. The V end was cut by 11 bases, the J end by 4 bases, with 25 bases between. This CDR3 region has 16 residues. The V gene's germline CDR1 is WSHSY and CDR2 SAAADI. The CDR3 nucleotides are TGCGCCGTCTTGGACCGGGACTCCTTGGACCCAGATACGCAGTATTTT. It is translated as CAVLDRDSLDPDTQYF.

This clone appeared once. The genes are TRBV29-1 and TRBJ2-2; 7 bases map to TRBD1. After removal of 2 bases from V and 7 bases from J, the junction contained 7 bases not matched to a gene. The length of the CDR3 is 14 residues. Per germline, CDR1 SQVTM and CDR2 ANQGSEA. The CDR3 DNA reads TGCAGCGTTGAAAGTGAGACAGGGATCGGGGAGCTGTTTTTT. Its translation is CSVESETGIGELFF.

The CDR3 here is CSSLGLAAYNEQFF. In nucleotides, the CDR3 is TGCAGCTCCTTGGGACTAGCGGCTTACAATGAGCAGTTCTTC. The chain links TRBV29-1 to TRBJ2-1; 11 nucleotides agree with TRBD2. The J segment lost 4 bases and the V segment lost 8 bases, leaving 7 bases of the junction unmatched. The length of the CDR3 is 14 residues. The germline gives CDR1 SQVTM, CDR2 ANQGSEA.

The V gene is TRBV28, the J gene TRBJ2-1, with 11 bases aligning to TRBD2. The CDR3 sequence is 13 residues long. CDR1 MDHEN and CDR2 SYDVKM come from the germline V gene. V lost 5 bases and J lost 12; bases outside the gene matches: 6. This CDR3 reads CASSDGSGRVQFF. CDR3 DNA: TGTGCCAGCAGTGACGGTAGCGGGAGGGTGCAGTTCTTC.

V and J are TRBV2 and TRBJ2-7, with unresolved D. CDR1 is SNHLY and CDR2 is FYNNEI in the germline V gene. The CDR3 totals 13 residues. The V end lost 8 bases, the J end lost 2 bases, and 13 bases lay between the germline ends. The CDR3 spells CASLETFTYEQYF. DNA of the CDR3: TGTGCCAGCCTAGAGACTTTTACCTACGAGCAGTACTTC.

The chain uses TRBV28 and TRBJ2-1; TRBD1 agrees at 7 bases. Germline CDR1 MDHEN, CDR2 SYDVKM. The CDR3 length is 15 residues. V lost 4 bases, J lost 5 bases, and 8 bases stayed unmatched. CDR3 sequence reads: CASSSIPGTDNEQFF. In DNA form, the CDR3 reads TGTGCCAGCAGTTCCATTCCTGGGACAGACAATGAGCAGTTCTTC.

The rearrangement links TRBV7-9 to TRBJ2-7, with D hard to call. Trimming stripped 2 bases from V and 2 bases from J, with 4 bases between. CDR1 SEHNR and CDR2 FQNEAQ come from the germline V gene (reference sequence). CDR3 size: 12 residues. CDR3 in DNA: TGTGCCAGCAGCTTATTAACCTACGAGCAGTACTTC. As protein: CASSLLTYEQYF.

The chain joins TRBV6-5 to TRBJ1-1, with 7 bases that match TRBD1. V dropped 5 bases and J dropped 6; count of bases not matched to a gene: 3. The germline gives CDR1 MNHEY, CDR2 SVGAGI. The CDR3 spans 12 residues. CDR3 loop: CASSHGQAEAFF. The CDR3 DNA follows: TGTGCCAGCAGTCACGGACAGGCTGAAGCTTTCTTT.

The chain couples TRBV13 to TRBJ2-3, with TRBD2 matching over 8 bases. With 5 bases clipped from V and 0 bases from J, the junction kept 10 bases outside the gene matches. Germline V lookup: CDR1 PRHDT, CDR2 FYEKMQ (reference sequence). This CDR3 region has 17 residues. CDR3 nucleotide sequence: TGTGCCAGCAGCACCCTGGGGACTAGGGGTAGCACAGATACGCAGTATTTT. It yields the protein CASSTLGTRGSTDTQYF.